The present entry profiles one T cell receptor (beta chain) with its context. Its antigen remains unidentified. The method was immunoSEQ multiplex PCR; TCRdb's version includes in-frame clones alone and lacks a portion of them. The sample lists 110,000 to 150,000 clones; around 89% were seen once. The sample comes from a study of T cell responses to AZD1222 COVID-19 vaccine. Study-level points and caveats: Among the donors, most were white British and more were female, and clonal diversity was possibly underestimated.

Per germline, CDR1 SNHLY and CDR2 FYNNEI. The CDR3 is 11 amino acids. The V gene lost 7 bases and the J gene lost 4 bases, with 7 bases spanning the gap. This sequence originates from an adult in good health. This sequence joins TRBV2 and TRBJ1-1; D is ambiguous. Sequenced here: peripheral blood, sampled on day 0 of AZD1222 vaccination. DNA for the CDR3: TGTGCCAGCATTTACGGCACTGAAGCTTTCTTT. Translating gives CASIYGTEAFF.